The 12 T cell receptor beta chains below were found in one sample sequenced in a study of blood T cell repertoires in COVID-19. The method was immunoSEQ multiplex PCR; TCRdb's version includes in-frame clones alone and lacks a portion of them. The sample has under 200,000 clones; around 82% are singletons. Sequencing was performed on PBMCs or T cells enriched from blood (not recorded which). These TCRs come from a woman aged 60-75 years with acute COVID-19.

The genes are TRBV11-2 and TRBJ1-3; D is undetermined. Germline-derived CDR1 and CDR2 are SGHAT and FQNNGV. The CDR3 covers 16 residues. The germline V and J ends were trimmed by 4 bases and 7 bases, with 20 bases remaining between them. CDR3 protein: CASSSRKTSGSNTIYF. CDR3 coding DNA: TGTGCCAGCAGCTCCAGGAAGACCTCGGGGTCGAACACCATATATTTT.

The chain has TRBV5-1 and TRBJ2-3, with 7 bases matching TRBD2. J lost 0 bases, V lost 4 bases, and 11 bases had no gene match. This CDR3 comprises 17 residues. Germline-derived CDR1 and CDR2 are SGHRS and YFSETQ. The CDR3 bases are TGCGCCAGCAGCCTGAGACTAGCTGTCTCCAGCACAGATACGCAGTATTTT. Residues: CASSLRLAVSSTDTQYF.

This clone was detected only once. The gene calls are TRBV6-5 and TRBJ1-2; D is unclear. Per the germline V gene, CDR1 is MNHEY and CDR2 is SVGAGI. The CDR3 is 14 residues long. V gave up 5 bases and J gave up 7 bases, with 17 bases separating them. The CDR3 bases are TGTGCCAGCAGTCTTCACCGGGAACGTAGTGGCTACACCTTC. This gives the protein CASSLHRERSGYTF.

The chain recombines TRBV6-5 with TRBJ1-1; perhaps TRBD1 as D (5 bases). V lost 11 bases to trimming and J lost 1 base, with 17 bases between them. Germline CDR1 MNHEY, CDR2 SVGAGI. The CDR3 runs 14 residues. This CDR3 reads CASARGRGNTEAFF. The CDR3 nucleotides read TGTGCCTCAGCGCGGGGGAGGGGGAACACTGAAGCTTTCTTT.

The chain recombines TRBV5-1 with TRBJ1-4; 12 bases are shared with TRBD1. J was trimmed by 13 bases and V by 4 bases; bases with no gene match: 8. The CDR3 has 14 residues. Germline V gene sequence: CDR1 SGHRS, CDR2 YFSETQ. The CDR3 region is CASSAGTGGLGLFF. As DNA, the CDR3 is TGCGCCAGCAGCGCCGGGACAGGGGGCCTGGGACTGTTTTTT.

This chain uses TRBV19 with TRBJ1-1; no reliable D call. Germline CDR1 reads LNHDA; CDR2 reads SQIVND (reference sequence). V lost 7 bases and J 4 bases, leaving 16 bases between the germline ends. The CDR3 runs 14 residues. The CDR3 loop reads CASKIQASPTEAFF. CDR3 coding DNA: TGTGCCAGTAAGATTCAGGCTTCTCCCACTGAAGCTTTCTTT.

Only a few counts were recorded for this clone. J is TRBJ1-5 and V is TRBV24-1, with TRBD1 matching 7 bases. The V and J ends lost 7 bases and 2 bases, in that order; junction bases with no gene match: 1. The CDR3 sequence is 13 residues long. The V gene's germline CDR1 is KGHDR and CDR2 SFDVKD. The CDR3 loop reads CATSRGGNQPQHF. In DNA, the CDR3 is TGTGCCACCAGCAGGGGGGGCAATCAGCCCCAGCATTTT.

The table lists this clone with a count of one. CDR3 residues: CASSVVGEGGTDTQYF. CDR3 sequence (DNA): TGTGCCAGCAGCGTAGTCGGGGAGGGGGGGACAGATACGCAGTATTTT. The J gene is TRBJ2-3, the V gene TRBV9, with D maybe TRBD2 (7 bases). The V gene's germline CDR1 is SGDLS and CDR2 YYNGEE. This CDR3 has 16 amino acids. The V end was cut by 0 bases, the J end by 3 bases, with 14 bases between. Full variable domain (missing parts from reference TRBV9 and TRBJ2-3): DSGVTQTPKHLITATGQRVTLRCSPRSGDLSVYWYQQSLDQGLQFLIQYYNGEERAKGNILERFSAQQFPDLHSELNLSSLELGDSALYFCASSVVGEGGTDTQYFGPGTRLTVL.

V gene TRBV28 combines with J gene TRBJ2-2, with a tentative D call TRBD2 (5 bases). The germline CDR1 and CDR2 sequences are MDHEN and SYDVKM. V gave up 3 bases and J gave up 0 bases, with 11 bases separating them. The CDR3 consists of 16 residues. CDR3 DNA sequence: TGTGCCAGCAGTTTTGGAGGAGCGGCGAACACCGGGGAGCTGTTTTTT. Encoded protein: CASSFGGAANTGELFF.

The J gene is TRBJ2-1, the V gene TRBV30, with D maybe TRBD1 (5 bases). Trimming removed 0 bases from V and 9 bases from J, with 12 bases in between. The CDR3 totals 13 residues. CDR1 and CDR2 from the germline V gene are GTSNPN and SVGIG (reference sequence). The CDR3 is CAWSVLTDAEQFF. As DNA, the CDR3 is TGTGCCTGGAGTGTACTGACAGATGCTGAGCAGTTCTTC.

The J gene is TRBJ2-5, the V gene TRBV5-1, with 10 bases matching TRBD2. J lost 2 bases, V lost 4 bases, and 8 bases had no gene match. The CDR3 has 16 residues. The germline gives CDR1 SGHRS, CDR2 YFSETQ. In nucleotides, the CDR3 is TGCGCCAGCAGCCGCGGACTAGCGGAACCTCAAGAGACCCAGTACTTC. Translating gives CASSRGLAEPQETQYF.

The chain uses TRBV6-5 and TRBJ1-4, with D possibly being TRBD1 (5 bases). The CDR3 spans 15 residues. Germline CDR1 MNHEY, CDR2 SVGAGI. Between the trimmed V and J ends, which lost 0 bases and 9 bases, there was a span of 14 bases. The chain's CDR3 is CASSYSPQGRKKLFF. CDR3 coding DNA: TGTGCCAGCAGTTACTCCCCCCAGGGAAGGAAAAAACTGTTTTTT.